The 6 T cell receptor beta chains below all came from one sample that was sequenced in a study of tumor and adjacent non-tumor tissue in lung cancer. The template was RNA from unsorted bulk tissue. More than 3 cm separated this lung sample from the edge of the tumor. Three rounds of nested PCR, following a modified ARM-PCR protocol, produced the TCRbeta library. One entry per CDR3 protein, called by TCRdb with MiXCR from the multiplex PCR reads. The sample lists more than 85,000 distinct CDR3 sequences, 62% occurring once. The source material was distant non-tumor lung tissue. The receptors were gathered from a man aged 60 to 69 with non-small cell lung cancer.

Remarks on this clonotype: At one of its ends the junction is not consistent with the germline gene, which may arise from a read error. The chain carries TRBV11-3 and TRBJ2-1; D perhaps matches TRBD1 (5 bases). The CDR3 consists of 16 residues. Germline CDR1 SGHNT, CDR2 YENEEA. CDR3 amino acids: CVSSSGRDSSYNEQFF. In DNA, the CDR3 is TGTGTCAGCAGCTCAGGCAGGGATAGCTCCTACAATGAGCAGTTCTTC. Based on the CDR3 plus reference TRBV11-3 and TRBJ2-1, the full variable domain is EAGVVQSPRYKIIEKKQPVAFWCNPISGHNTLYWYLQNLGQGPELLIRYENEEAVDDSQLPKDRFSAERLKGVDSTLKIQPAELGDSAVYLCVSSSGRDSSYNEQFFGPGTRLTVL.

The count of this clonotype is one. In this CDR3 the conserved last residue, phenylalanine or tryptophan, is missing, so a read error is likely. Here the CDR3 reads CAGNLGIHNEQFL. CDR3 in DNA: TGTGCCGGCAACTTAGGGATCCACAATGAGCAGTTCTTA. The chain employs TRBV11-3 and TRBJ2-1; D is ambiguous. There are 13 residues in the CDR3. Germline V gene lookup returns CDR1 SGHNT and CDR2 YENEEA. Trimming pared 11 bases from V and 5 bases from J, leaving 16 bases between.

On this clonotype itself: One end of the junction is discordant with germline, which a read error may explain. This chain uses TRBV29-1 with TRBJ2-1; 11 positions match TRBD2. The CDR3 runs 15 residues. The germline CDR1 and CDR2 sequences are SQVTM and ANQGSEA. CDR3 nucleotide sequence: TGCAGCGTTGTTCTAGCGGGGGGCATTATCAATGAGCAATTCTTC. Protein product: CSVVLAGGIINEQFF.

This clonotype was detected a few times. This chain joins TRBV20-1 and TRBJ1-1; D might be TRBD1 (6 bases). Trimming stripped 5 bases from V and 8 bases from J, with 15 bases between. From germline, CDR1 is DFQATT and CDR2 SNEGSKA (reference sequence). CDR3 size: 12 residues. The CDR3 DNA reads TGCAGTGCTCGAGGGGCCGACAGGGAAGCTTTCTTT. Its protein product is CSARGADREAFF.

This clonotype was recorded many times. This chain uses TRBV6-2 or TRBV6-3 with TRBJ2-1; D possibly corresponds to TRBD2 (5 bases). The length of the CDR3 is 16 residues. The germline gives CDR1 MNHEY, CDR2 SVGEGT. The V and J ends lost 2 bases and 6 bases respectively, with 17 bases between them. CDR3 coding DNA: TGTGCCAGCAGTTACCCCTCCGGACTCGGCTTCAATGAGCAGTTCTTC. This translates into CASSYPSGLGFNEQFF.

Remarks on this clonotype: A much larger clone differs from this one at a single base, so this may be a read error. The V call is TRBV28, the J call TRBJ2-5, with TRBD1 matching over 12 bases. The CDR3 extends over 17 amino acids. J gave up 6 bases and V 6 bases, and 14 bases lay outside the gene matches. Germline CDR1 reads MDHEN; CDR2 reads SYDVKM. The CDR3 here is CASRVSGTGGAGKTQYF. CDR3 coding DNA: TGTGCCAGCAGGGTATCCGGGACAGGGGGCGCCGGAAAGACCCAGTACTTC.